These T cell receptor beta chains were read from a single sample in a study of blood T cell repertoires in COVID-19. TCRdb's copy holds only in-frame clones and misses some; the assay was immunoSEQ multiplex PCR. The sample lists tens of thousands of clones; about 88% were seen once. Specimen: peripheral blood. These TCRs come from a woman in her 70s in a cohort sampled during active COVID-19. Each CDR3 is given with its conserved first and last residue. D genes are given only for firm matches. Rows may omit the clone size; those that give it use once, few, many or a size class.

V,D,size,J,CDR3,DNA
TRBV3-1/TRBV3-2,-,-,TRBJ2-1,CASSPGWGGGFNEQFF,TGTGCCAGCAGCCCAGGGTGGGGGGGCGGCTTCAATGAGCAGTTCTTC
TRBV2,-,-,TRBJ1-4,CASTEPGNEKLFF,TGTGCCAGCACAGAGCCGGGTAATGAAAAACTGTTTTTT
TRBV1,-,-,TRBJ2-5,CTSSRLAGVEETQYF,TGCACCAGCAGCCGACTAGCGGGAGTGGAAGAGACCCAGTACTTC
TRBV10-2,-,few,TRBJ2-7,CASSDPASAYEQYF,TGCGCCAGCAGTGATCCGGCTAGCGCCTACGAGCAGTACTTC
TRBV19,-,-,TRBJ2-2,CASSILGADRYNTGELFF,TGTGCCAGTAGTATACTAGGCGCGGACAGATATAACACCGGGGAGCTGTTTTTT
TRBV19,-,-,TRBJ2-2,CASKGRTAGELFF,TGTGCCAGTAAGGGTCGGACAGCCGGGGAGCTGTTTTTT
TRBV13,TRBD2,-,TRBJ2-5,CASSLRSGMLETQYF,TGTGCCAGCAGCTTGAGGAGCGGGATGCTAGAGACCCAGTACTTC
TRBV20-1,TRBD1,once,TRBJ1-1,CSAPTGGRAFF,TGCAGTGCCCCGACAGGGGGACGAGCTTTCTTT
TRBV10-1,TRBD2,once,TRBJ2-1,CASSESPGGPYNEQFF,TGCGCCAGCAGTGAGTCGCCGGGAGGGCCCTACAATGAGCAGTTCTTC
TRBV28,-,-,TRBJ1-1,CASSSWGGGLNTEAFF,TGTGCCAGCAGTTCTTGGGGGGGAGGGTTGAACACTGAAGCTTTCTTT
TRBV9,TRBD1,-,TRBJ2-4,CASSPRPGTGTTKNIQYF,TGTGCCAGCAGCCCTCGTCCCGGGACAGGGACAACCAAAAACATTCAGTACTTC
TRBV11-2,-,-,TRBJ1-1,CASSSMGDMNTEAFF,TGTGCCAGCAGCTCGATGGGGGACATGAACACTGAAGCTTTCTTT
TRBV19,TRBD1,-,TRBJ1-2,CASSTLPGQGSAYGYTF,TGTGCCAGTAGTACCCTCCCGGGACAGGGGTCGGCTTATGGCTACACCTTC
TRBV2,TRBD1,-,TRBJ2-5,CASKGQGDLGTQYF,TGTGCCAGCAAGGGACAGGGGGATCTAGGGACCCAGTACTTC
TRBV5-1,-,-,TRBJ2-7,CASSSARRAVEQYF,TGCGCCAGCAGCTCCGCAAGGAGGGCGGTAGAGCAGTACTTC
TRBV29-1,-,-,TRBJ2-5,CSVTGNLGETQYF,TGCAGCGTTACCGGGAACCTCGGAGAGACCCAGTACTTC
TRBV27,-,-,TRBJ2-3,CASSPTSTDTQYF,TGTGCCAGCAGTCCCACTAGCACAGATACGCAGTATTTT
TRBV11-2,TRBD2,once,TRBJ2-2,CASSSVGGSFPGELFF,TGTGCCAGCAGCTCGGTGGGGGGGTCTTTTCCCGGGGAGCTGTTTTTT
TRBV23-1,TRBD1,-,TRBJ2-6,CASSQLPGQGAGANVLTF,TGCGCCAGCAGTCAGCTTCCGGGACAGGGAGCTGGGGCCAACGTCCTGACTTTC
TRBV2,-,-,TRBJ2-2,CASTRWRDTGELFF,TGTGCCAGCACAAGGTGGAGGGACACCGGGGAGCTGTTTTTT
TRBV14,TRBD1,medium-sized,TRBJ1-1,CASSLGQVEAFF,TGTGCCAGCAGCCTGGGACAGGTGGAAGCTTTCTTT
TRBV11-3,TRBD2,-,TRBJ2-7,CASSLSGTSLGEQYF,TGTGCCAGCAGCTTAAGCGGGACTAGCCTTGGCGAGCAGTACTTC
TRBV11-2,-,-,TRBJ1-6,CASSLDDSSYNSPLHF,TGTGCCAGCAGCTTAGACGACAGCTCCTATAATTCACCCCTCCACTTT
TRBV19,TRBD2,-,TRBJ2-5,CASSMGRTPGGETQYF,TGTGCCAGTAGTATGGGGAGGACTCCCGGGGGGGAGACCCAGTACTTC
TRBV5-4,-,-,TRBJ2-2,CASSSGLNTGELFF,TGTGCCAGCAGCTCGGGACTTAACACCGGGGAGCTGTTTTTT
TRBV29-1,TRBD2,-,TRBJ2-1,CSVEAGGSDEQFF,TGCAGCGTTGAAGCGGGAGGATCGGATGAGCAGTTCTTC
TRBV13,-,-,TRBJ2-6,CASSYRGAGANVLTF,TGTGCCAGCAGTTACCGGGGGGCCGGGGCCAACGTCCTGACTTTC
TRBV4-3,-,-,TRBJ2-3,CASSPLGSPTDTQYF,TGCGCCAGCAGCCCTCTGGGCAGCCCCACAGATACGCAGTATTTT
TRBV4-3,TRBD1,-,TRBJ1-4,CASSQDRQGPTTNEKLFF,TGCGCCAGCAGCCAAGACCGACAGGGACCTACAACTAATGAAAAACTGTTTTTT
TRBV7-9,-,-,TRBJ1-4,CASSRDTGNEKLFF,TGTGCCAGCAGCCGGGACACCGGGAATGAAAAACTGTTTTTT
TRBV6-4,-,-,TRBJ2-3,CASSEPRSPTDTQYF,TGTGCCAGCAGTGAACCGAGGTCCCCCACAGATACGCAGTATTTT
TRBV30,-,-,TRBJ1-2,CACSLGVHGYTF,TGTGCCTGTTCACTGGGAGTCCATGGCTACACCTTC
TRBV18,-,-,TRBJ1-3,CASSPYWQGEGNTIYF,TGTGCCAGCTCACCATACTGGCAGGGTGAAGGAAACACCATATATTTT
TRBV7-8,TRBD2,-,TRBJ2-3,CASSLESGRAPDTQYF,TGTGCCAGCAGCTTAGAGAGCGGGAGGGCCCCAGATACGCAGTATTTT
TRBV7-8,-,-,TRBJ2-1,CASSSSRLVHEQFF,TGTGCCAGCAGCTCAAGTAGACTAGTCCATGAGCAGTTCTTC
TRBV27,TRBD2,-,TRBJ2-1,CASSSPRTSGDYNEQFF,TGTGCCAGCAGTTCTCCGCGGACTAGCGGGGATTACAATGAGCAGTTCTTC
TRBV5-1,TRBD1,-,TRBJ1-4,CASSSQGAHEKLFF,TGCGCCAGCAGCTCTCAGGGGGCCCATGAAAAACTGTTTTTT
TRBV3-1/TRBV3-2,-,-,TRBJ2-5,CASSQDAVVSQTQYF,TGTGCCAGCAGCCAAGATGCGGTCGTAAGTCAGACCCAGTACTTC
TRBV11-2,TRBD2,-,TRBJ2-1,CASSPRGLAGGYEQFF,TGTGCCAGCAGCCCAAGGGGCCTAGCGGGAGGTTATGAGCAGTTCTTC
TRBV15,-,once,TRBJ1-2,CATSRSGREDGYTF,TGTGCCACCAGCAGGTCCGGGAGGGAGGATGGCTACACCTTC
TRBV19,TRBD1,-,TRBJ2-7,CASSPLDRTYEQYF,TGTGCCAGTAGTCCCTTGGACAGGACCTACGAGCAGTACTTC